This section outlines one T cell receptor beta chain sequence together with its context. The antigen is unknown. These data are taken from a study of beta chain features in type 1 diabetes. Overall study results and limits: In every one of the four CD4+ subsets, TCRB CDR3s were moderately but significantly shorter in Type 1 diabetes patients.

The isolated RNA, all of it, was reverse transcribed, so expressed TCRB transcripts were what got sequenced. Clones were sequenced by immunoSEQ multiplex PCR, and TCRdb holds only the in-frame ones, with some missing. The sample consists of fewer than 300,000 clones, about a fifth of them appearing once. CDR1 MNHEY and CDR2 SVGAGI come from the germline V gene. The ends were cut back, 4 bases at V and 0 bases at J, with 13 bases in the middle. The CDR3 totals 15 residues. The clonotype was recovered from a woman aged 40 to 55 with type 1 diabetes. The source material was naive CD4+ T cells from blood. The chain couples TRBV6-5 to TRBJ2-7, with D perhaps matching TRBD1 (5 bases). CDR3 coding DNA: TGTGCCAGCAGTTGGGGTCGACAGTACTCCTACGAGCAGTACTTC. The encoded protein is CASSWGRQYSYEQYF.